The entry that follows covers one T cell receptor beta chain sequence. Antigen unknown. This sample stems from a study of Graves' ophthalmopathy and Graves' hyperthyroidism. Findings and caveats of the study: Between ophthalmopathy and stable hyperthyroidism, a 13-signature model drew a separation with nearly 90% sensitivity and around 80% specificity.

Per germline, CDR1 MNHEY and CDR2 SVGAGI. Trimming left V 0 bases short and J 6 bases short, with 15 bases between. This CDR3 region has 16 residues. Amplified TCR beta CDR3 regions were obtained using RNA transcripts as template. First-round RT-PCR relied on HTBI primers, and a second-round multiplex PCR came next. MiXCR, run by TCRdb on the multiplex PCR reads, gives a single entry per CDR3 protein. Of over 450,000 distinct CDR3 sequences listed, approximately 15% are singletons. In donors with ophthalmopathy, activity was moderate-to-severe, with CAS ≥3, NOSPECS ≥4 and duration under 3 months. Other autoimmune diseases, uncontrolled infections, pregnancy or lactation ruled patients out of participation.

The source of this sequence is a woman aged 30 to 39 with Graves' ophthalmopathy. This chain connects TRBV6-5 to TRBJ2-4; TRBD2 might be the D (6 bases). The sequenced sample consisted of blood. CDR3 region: CASSYSRQGGGNIQYF. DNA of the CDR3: TGTGCCAGCAGTTACTCGAGGCAGGGAGGTGGAAACATTCAGTACTTC.